The rows below give T cell receptor beta chains drawn from one sample of a study of T cell repertoires in cytomegalovirus infection. In TCRdb, the reads were re-called with MiXCR into one record per CDR3 protein. The data hold some 180,000 distinct CDR3 sequences, with approximately 19% observed a single time. The specimen was PBMCs. These receptors originate from a human donor in good health (CMV status not recorded). Some clones in this sample may be carry-over from other donors' samples. Each CDR3 is given with its conserved first and last residue. D genes are given only for firm matches. Size is stated for part of the rows, as once, few or many counts, or as a class when the clone is expanded.

J	V	size	D	CDR3	DNA
TRBJ2-1	TRBV6-2/TRBV6-3	few	-	CASSSAIKGRPYNEQFF	TGTGCCAGCAGTTCCGCTATAAAGGGGAGGCCCTACAATGAGCAGTTCTTC
TRBJ2-6	TRBV12-3/TRBV12-4	many	-	CASSFGHITGANVLTF	TGTGCCAGCAGTTTCGGACACATAACTGGGGCCAACGTCCTGACTTTC
TRBJ2-1	TRBV5-6	many	-	CASSSITGGRPYNEQFF	TGTGCCAGCAGCTCCATTACGGGGGGCCGCCCCTACAATGAGCAGTTCTTC
TRBJ1-1	TRBV11-2	many	TRBD1	CASSLVGGSEAFF	TGTGCCAGCAGCTTAGTAGGGGGCTCAGAAGCTTTCTTT
TRBJ2-7	TRBV28	few	-	CASSRGHFLSSYEQYF	TGTGCCAGCAGTCGGGGACATTTCCTCTCCTCCTACGAGCAGTACTTC
TRBJ2-2	TRBV7-8	-	-	CASSPMTGLANTGELFF	TGTGCCAGCAGCCCGATGACCGGACTCGCGAACACCGGGGAGCTGTTTTTT
TRBJ2-5	TRBV7-9	-	-	CASSSTALDQYF	TGTGCCAGCAGTTCGACAGCCCTGGACCAGTACTTC
TRBJ2-2	TRBV27	few	TRBD1	CASSFYDRGGELFF	TGTGCCAGCAGTTTTTACGACAGGGGAGGGGAGCTGTTTTTT
TRBJ2-3	TRBV4-1	-	-	CASSQAVADTQYF	TGCGCCAGCAGCCAAGCCGTCGCAGATACGCAGTATTTT
TRBJ2-1	TRBV14	few	TRBD1	CASSQTTGANYNEQFF	TGTGCCAGCAGCCAAACGACAGGGGCGAACTACAATGAGCAGTTCTTC
TRBJ1-1	TRBV20-1	few	-	CSADGGLENTEAFF	TGCAGTGCGGATGGGGGCCTGGAGAACACTGAAGCTTTCTTT
TRBJ2-1	TRBV15	once	TRBD2	CATTFSGNRRSDEQFF	TGTGCCACCACCTTTAGCGGGAACCGGCGTTCGGATGAGCAGTTCTTC
TRBJ2-7	TRBV28	few	TRBD1	CASSTGTALRSREQYF	TGTGCCAGCAGTACCGGGACAGCCCTACGGTCGCGCGAGCAGTACTTC